Sequencing of this T cell receptor beta chain was carried out in a study of cytomegalovirus exposure and HLA in healthy donors. Samples came from healthy bone marrow donors. Study-level points and caveats: Later work showed greater clonal expansion in HLA-associated TCR beta chains than in equally common others. It was taken for granted in presence/absence analyses that sequencing depth across donors was roughly uniform.

CDR1 and CDR2 (germline): SGDLS, YYNGEE. Trimming shortened V by 0 bases and J by 8 bases, and 14 bases separated the two germline ends. The CDR3 is 15 residues long. With regard to this clone: The target antigen is unknown.

PCR employed 60 Vbeta and 13 Jbeta primers. The repertoire was sequenced with immunoSEQ multiplex PCR; TCRdb's copy has only in-frame clones and lacks some. The table has about 98,000 clones, around two thirds seen once. The sample comprised PBMCs. This chain uses TRBV9 with TRBJ1-4; D perhaps matches TRBD1 (6 bases). The source is a male donor in good health and CMV-seronegative. Here the CDR3 DNA reads TGTGCCAGCAGCGTAGCGCAGGGGAGTGGGGAAAAACTGTTTTTT. It codes for CASSVAQGSGEKLFF.